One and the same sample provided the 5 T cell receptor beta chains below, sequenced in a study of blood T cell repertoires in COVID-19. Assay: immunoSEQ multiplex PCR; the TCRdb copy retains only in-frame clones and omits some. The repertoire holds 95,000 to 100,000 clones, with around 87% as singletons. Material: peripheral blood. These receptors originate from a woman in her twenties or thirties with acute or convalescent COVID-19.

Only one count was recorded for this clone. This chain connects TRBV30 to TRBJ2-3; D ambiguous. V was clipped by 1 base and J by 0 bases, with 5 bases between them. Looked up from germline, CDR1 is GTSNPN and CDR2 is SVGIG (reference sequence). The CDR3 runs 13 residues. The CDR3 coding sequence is TGTGCCTGGAGTGGTTCTAGCACAGATACGCAGTATTTT. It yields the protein CAWSGSSTDTQYF.

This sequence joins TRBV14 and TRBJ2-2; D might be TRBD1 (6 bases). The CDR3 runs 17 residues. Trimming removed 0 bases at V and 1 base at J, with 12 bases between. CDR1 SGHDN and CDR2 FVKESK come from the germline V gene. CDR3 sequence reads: CASSQDKWGQNTGELFF. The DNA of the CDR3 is TGTGCCAGCAGCCAAGATAAATGGGGACAGAACACCGGGGAGCTGTTTTTT.

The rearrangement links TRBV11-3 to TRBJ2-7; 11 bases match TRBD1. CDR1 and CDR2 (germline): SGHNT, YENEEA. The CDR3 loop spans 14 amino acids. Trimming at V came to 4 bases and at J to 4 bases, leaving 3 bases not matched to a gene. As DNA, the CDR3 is TGTGCCAGCAGCTACGGGACAGGGGGGTACGAGCAGTACTTC. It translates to CASSYGTGGYEQYF. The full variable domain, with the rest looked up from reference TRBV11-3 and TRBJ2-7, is EAGVVQSPRYKIIEKKQPVAFWCNPISGHNTLYWYLQNLGQGPELLIRYENEEAVDDSQLPKDRFSAERLKGVDSTLKIQPAELGDSAVYLCASSYGTGGYEQYFGPGTRLTVT.

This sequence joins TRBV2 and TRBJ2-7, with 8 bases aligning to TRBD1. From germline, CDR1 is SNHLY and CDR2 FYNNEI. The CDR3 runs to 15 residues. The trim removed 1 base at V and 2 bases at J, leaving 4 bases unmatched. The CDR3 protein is CASSEGQGITYEQYF. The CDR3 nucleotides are TGTGCCAGCAGTGAAGGACAGGGGATTACCTACGAGCAGTACTTC.

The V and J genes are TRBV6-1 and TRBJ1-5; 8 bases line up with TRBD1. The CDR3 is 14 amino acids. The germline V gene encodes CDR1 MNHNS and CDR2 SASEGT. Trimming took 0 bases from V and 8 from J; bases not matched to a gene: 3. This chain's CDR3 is CASSEAQGAKPQHF. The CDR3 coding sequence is TGTGCCAGCAGTGAAGCCCAGGGGGCGAAGCCCCAGCATTTT.